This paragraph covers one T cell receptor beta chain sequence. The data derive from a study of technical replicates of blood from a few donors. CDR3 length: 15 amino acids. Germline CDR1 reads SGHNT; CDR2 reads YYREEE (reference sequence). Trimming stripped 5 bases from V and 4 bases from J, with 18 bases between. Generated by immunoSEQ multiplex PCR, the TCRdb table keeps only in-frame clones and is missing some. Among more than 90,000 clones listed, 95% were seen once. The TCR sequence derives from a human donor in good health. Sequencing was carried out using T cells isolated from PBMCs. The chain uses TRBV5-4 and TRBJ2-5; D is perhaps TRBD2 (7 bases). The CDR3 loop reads CASSPPGGGGETQYF. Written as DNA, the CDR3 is TGTGCCAGCAGTCCACCGGGCGGGGGCGGAGAGACCCAGTACTTC.